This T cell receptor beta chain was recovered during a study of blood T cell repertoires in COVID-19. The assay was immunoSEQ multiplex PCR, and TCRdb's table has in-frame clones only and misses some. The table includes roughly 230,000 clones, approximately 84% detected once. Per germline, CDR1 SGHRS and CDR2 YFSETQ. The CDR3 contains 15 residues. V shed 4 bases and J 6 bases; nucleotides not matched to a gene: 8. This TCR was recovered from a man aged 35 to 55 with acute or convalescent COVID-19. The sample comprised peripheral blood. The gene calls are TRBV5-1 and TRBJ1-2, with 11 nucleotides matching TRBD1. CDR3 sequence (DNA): TGCGCCAGCAGCGGCCGGGACAGGGGGAGTAATGGCTACACCTTC. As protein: CASSGRDRGSNGYTF.